This TCR beta chain was identified in a study of T-cell memory formation after mild COVID-19. The trim removed 3 bases at V and 1 base at J, leaving 1 base unmatched. The CDR3 length is 14 residues. This clonotype showed up just a few times. TCR alpha and TCR beta cDNA libraries carrying sample barcodes and UMIs were produced by 5'RACE using constant-segment primers. One entry per CDR3 protein, called by TCRdb with MiXCR from the 5' RACE reads. Here the sample spans 300,000 to 400,000 distinct CDR3 sequences, around 27% being singletons. What was sequenced was PBMCs or a T cell subset sorted from them (not recorded which). This clonotype was sampled from an adult woman who had mild COVID-19 (a few samples of this study predate the infection). Cell type and time point are not known. This chain uses TRBV12-3 or TRBV12-4 with TRBJ1-1, with 8 bases matching TRBD1. CDR3 nucleotides: TGTGCCAGCAGTTTTGACAGGGGGAACACTGAAGCTTTCTTT. It translates to CASSFDRGNTEAFF.